Presented here are 17 T cell receptor beta chains from one specimen sequenced in a study of identical twins. In TCRdb, the 5' RACE reads were re-called with MiXCR into one record per CDR3 protein. This sample has more than 350,000 distinct CDR3 sequences, with 9% found just once. Sequenced: naive T cells sorted from blood. The receptors shown here come from a woman between 45 and 60 years old in good health.

The genes are TRBV18 and TRBJ2-5; TRBD1 aligns across 11 bases. Germline V gene data show CDR1 as KGHSH and CDR2 as LQKENI. The CDR3 covers 13 residues. The J segment lost 5 bases and the V segment lost 4 bases, leaving 0 bases of the junction unmatched. The CDR3 protein is CASSRTGGETQYF. In DNA, the CDR3 is TGTGCCAGCTCACGGACAGGGGGCGAGACCCAGTACTTC.

A word on this clonotype: The CDR3 end shows no conserved phenylalanine or tryptophan, and so a read error is likely. The DNA is omitted, as the CDR3 cannot be located on it reliably, and the CDR3 follows TCRdb's listing. The CDR3 sequence is CASSSNPGWGAR. The V and J genes are TRBV18 and TRBJ2-7; the table's D gene call, TRBD1, was not cross checked with the DNA. Per the germline V gene, CDR1 is KGHSH and CDR2 is LQKENI. The CDR3 totals 12 residues, both ends included.

This clonotype was seen more than once but under ten times. The V gene is TRBV2, the J gene TRBJ2-7; D unclear. The V end was cut by 1 base, the J end by 4 bases, with 8 bases between. This CDR3 is 13 amino acids long. Germline values: CDR1 SNHLY, CDR2 FYNNEI. In DNA, the CDR3 is TGTGCCAGCAGTGAAGAGGCAGGATACGAGCAGTACTTC. Translating it yields CASSEEAGYEQYF.

The chain uses TRBV12-3 or TRBV12-4 and TRBJ2-1; D may match TRBD1 or TRBD2 (5 bases each). V lost 3 bases and J 14 bases, leaving 17 bases between the germline ends. This CDR3 contains 13 residues. CDR3 coding DNA: TGTGCCAGCAGTTTTCGTGTGGGGGATCGGGAGTTCTTC. Its translation: CASSFRVGDREFF.

The J gene is TRBJ1-1, the V gene TRBV2, with 9 bases that match TRBD1. This CDR3 is 16 amino acids long. Per the germline V gene, CDR1 is SNHLY and CDR2 is FYNNEI. The J segment lost 2 bases and the V segment lost 5 bases, leaving 9 bases of the junction unmatched. DNA for the CDR3: TGTGCCAGCAGTTGGGGAAGGGACAGGGCAAACACTGAAGCTTTCTTT. This translates into CASSWGRDRANTEAFF. The full variable domain, its missing parts supplied by reference TRBV2 and TRBJ1-1, is EPEVTQTPSHQVTQMGQEVILRCVPISNHLYFYWYRQILGQKVEFLVSFYNNEISEKSEIFDDQFSVERPDGSNFTLKIRSTKLEDSAMYFCASSWGRDRANTEAFFGQGTRLTVV.

The chain recombines TRBV5-1 with TRBJ2-1; possibly TRBD1 for D (7 bases). The CDR3 is 16 amino acids. Germline CDR1 and CDR2: SGHRS and YFSETQ. Deletions cut 10 bases from V and 0 bases from J, with 20 bases between. CDR3 residues: CASSRGGDSSYNEQFF. The CDR3, as DNA: TGCGCCTCATCTAGGGGCGGGGACAGCTCCTACAATGAGCAGTTCTTC.

Comment on this clonotype: This may be a read error, as it is one base from a much larger clone. V usage is TRBV6-2 or TRBV6-3 and J usage is TRBJ2-2; no reliable D call. This CDR3 region has 13 residues. V was pared by 10 bases and J by 0 bases, with 9 bases between. The germline V gene has CDR1 MNHEY and CDR2 SVGEGT. The CDR3, as DNA: TGTGCCACGGCTAAGGCGAACACCGGGGAGCTGTTTTTT. Its protein is CATAKANTGELFF.

This chain connects TRBV11-1 to TRBJ2-7; tentative D call: TRBD2 (6 bases). V was pared by 2 bases and J by 2 bases, with 13 bases between. Germline lookup yields CDR1 SGHAT and CDR2 FQDESV (reference sequence). This CDR3 is built from 15 residues. In nucleotides, the CDR3 is TGTGCCAGCAGCTTAAGGGGTAGCGGCACCTACGAGCAGTACTTC. It encodes CASSLRGSGTYEQYF.

The table lists this clonotype with a few counts. This chain connects TRBV3-1 to TRBJ1-2; a possible D gene is TRBD1 (6 bases). This CDR3 region has 13 residues. Trimming took off 4 bases at V and 11 bases at J, with 17 bases between the two ends. From germline, CDR1 is LGHDT and CDR2 YNNKEL (reference sequence). CDR3 DNA sequence: TGTGCCAGCAGCCGAGGGACAACGGGAGAATACACCTTC. Its translation: CASSRGTTGEYTF.

The chain carries TRBV29-1 and TRBJ1-2, with TRBD1 as a possible D gene (5 bases). Germline values: CDR1 SQVTM, CDR2 ANQGSEA. The CDR3 contains 13 residues. V lost 6 bases, J lost 5 bases, and 16 bases lay in between. CDR3 DNA: TGCAGCGTCCCCCAGGTTGGGGCTTATGGCTACACCTTC. It yields the protein CSVPQVGAYGYTF.

This clonotype was found a few times. The chain links TRBV4-2 to TRBJ2-4, with 12 positions matching TRBD2. The CDR3 is 19 residues long. Germline V CDR1 and CDR2: LGHNA, YNFKEQ. V dropped 3 bases and J dropped 0; count of bases not matched to a gene: 9. CDR3 sequence: CASSQRTSGTTVAKNIQYF. CDR3 bases: TGTGCCAGCAGCCAGCGGACTAGCGGGACTACGGTAGCCAAAAACATTCAGTACTTC.

In its sample, this clonotype was seen a few times. This sequence joins TRBV20-1 and TRBJ2-3; D tentatively fits TRBD1 or TRBD2 (5 bases each). The CDR3 length is 18 residues. The germline V and J ends were trimmed by 5 bases and 2 bases, with 26 bases remaining between them. Germline values: CDR1 DFQATT, CDR2 SNEGSKA (reference sequence). The CDR3 region has the DNA TGCAGTGCTTCCGAGGGTAGGGGCGGCAAGACGCTCACAGATACGCAGTATTTT. Translation: CSASEGRGGKTLTDTQYF.

The V gene is TRBV29-1, the J gene TRBJ2-2, with D perhaps matching TRBD1 (5 bases). The CDR3 contains 16 residues. Trimming took 5 bases from V and 2 from J, leaving 18 bases between them. Germline CDR1 reads SQVTM; CDR2 reads ANQGSEA. CDR3 coding DNA: TGCAGCGTTATAGGGGTGGGCCTCCCTAACACCGGGGAGCTGTTTTTT. Translated: CSVIGVGLPNTGELFF.

This clonotype has only a few counts. J is TRBJ2-1 and V is TRBV7-2; D may match TRBD1 or TRBD2 (5 bases each). The V end lost 7 bases, the J end lost 7 bases, and 14 bases lay between the germline ends. CDR1 and CDR2 from the germline V gene are SGHTA and FQGNSA. This CDR3 comprises 13 residues. DNA of the CDR3: TGTGCCAGCACCTTCCCCGGGGCTAATGAGCAGTTCTTC. Translated: CASTFPGANEQFF.

This rearrangement joins TRBV3-1 to TRBJ1-1, with D tentatively TRBD1 (5 bases). This CDR3 is 14 amino acids long. CDR1 is LGHDT and CDR2 is YNNKEL in the germline V gene (reference sequence). The germline V and J ends were trimmed by 5 bases and 5 bases, with 15 bases remaining between them. CDR3 DNA: TGTGCCAGCAGCGATAATGGGGGAAGGACTGAAGCTTTCTTT. Translated: CASSDNGGRTEAFF. Combining the CDR3 with reference TRBV3-1 and TRBJ1-1 gives the whole variable domain DTAVSQTPKYLVTQMGNDKSIKCEQNLGHDTMYWYKQDSKKFLKIMFSYNNKELIINETVPNRFSPKSPDKAHLNLHINSLELGDSAVYFCASSDNGGRTEAFFGQGTRLTVV.

The gene calls are TRBV29-1 and TRBJ2-1; D not resolved. In germline, CDR1 is SQVTM, CDR2 ANQGSEA. The CDR3 is made up of 12 amino acids. V shed 5 bases and J shed 9 bases, with 14 bases lying between them. Here the CDR3 DNA reads TGCAGCGTTTTACCCAGTACTGCTGAGCAGTTCTTC. Its protein is CSVLPSTAEQFF.

This chain links TRBV28 with TRBJ1-1; D is unresolved. In germline, CDR1 is MDHEN, CDR2 SYDVKM. The V end was cut by 6 bases, the J end by 6 bases, with 8 bases between. The CDR3 extends over 11 amino acids. CDR3 sequence reads: CASSRVSEAFF. DNA of the CDR3: TGTGCCAGCAGCAGAGTATCTGAAGCTTTCTTT.